These 21 T cell receptor beta chains share one sample of origin, sequenced in a study of blood T cell repertoires in COVID-19. Here immunoSEQ multiplex PCR was the method, and the copy in TCRdb shows in-frame clones only, minus some. Among some 270,000 clones, 90% were seen once, and the ten largest hold roughly 2%. Sequences were obtained from peripheral blood. These receptors all come from a woman aged 60 to 75 with COVID-19, enrolled during active disease.

This clone has just one count. This chain uses TRBV7-9 with TRBJ1-5, with D hard to call. The V gene's germline CDR1 is SEHNR and CDR2 FQNEAQ (reference sequence). The CDR3 is made up of 12 amino acids. Trimming cost V 5 bases and J 4 bases, with 6 bases left between them. Written as DNA, the CDR3 is TGTGCCAGCAGCGGCACGAATCAGCCCCAGCATTTT. Residues: CASSGTNQPQHF. Variable domain in full (rest from reference TRBV7-9 and TRBJ1-5): DTGVSQNPRHKITKRGQNVTFRCDPISEHNRLYWYRQTLGQGPEFLTYFQNEAQLEKSRLLSDRFSAERPKGSFSTLEIQRTEQGDSAMYLCASSGTNQPQHFGDGTRLSIL.

The chain links TRBV25-1 to TRBJ1-3, with D possibly matching TRBD1 (5 bases). Germline V gene sequence: CDR1 MGHDK, CDR2 SYGVNS. CDR3 length equals 14 residues. V dropped 7 bases and J dropped 4 bases, with 14 bases sitting between them. CDR3 DNA: TGTGCCAGCAAAGAGGTCGGGGGAGGAAACACCATATATTTT. Its protein is CASKEVGGGNTIYF.

V gene TRBV27 combines with J gene TRBJ1-6; D is unclear. This CDR3 spans 13 amino acids. With 6 bases removed from V and 6 bases from J, the gap between germline ends came to 9 bases. CDR1 is MNHEY and CDR2 is SMNVEV in the germline V gene (reference sequence). CDR3 sequence reads: CASSFRSNSPLHF. CDR3 DNA: TGTGCCAGCAGCTTTAGGAGTAATTCACCCCTCCACTTT.

This chain connects TRBV19 to TRBJ1-3; tentatively, D is TRBD1 (5 bases). Trimming cost V 7 bases and J 3 bases, with 13 bases left between them. The CDR3 has 14 amino acids. CDR1 is LNHDA and CDR2 is SQIVND in the germline V gene (reference sequence). CDR3 bases: TGTGCCAGTACCATATCAGGGATTGGAAACACCATATATTTT. Translation gives CASTISGIGNTIYF.

This chain uses TRBV7-2 with TRBJ1-5; 7 bases map to TRBD1. Germline V CDR1 and CDR2: SGHTA, FQGNSA. V shed 5 bases, J shed 7 bases, and the junction held 14 bases outside the gene matches. The CDR3 has 16 residues. Written as DNA, the CDR3 is TGTGCCAGCAGCCTTGAGGGGGCGGGGAATCACCAGCCCCAGCATTTT. It yields the protein CASSLEGAGNHQPQHF.

This clone was recorded once. The DNA for the CDR3 is TGTGCCAGTAGTACCCAGGCCCGGGCGAGGGACTATGGCTACACCTTC. Its translation: CASSTQARARDYGYTF. J is TRBJ1-2 and V is TRBV19; no clear D gene. This CDR3 has 16 residues. In germline, CDR1 is LNHDA, CDR2 SQIVND (reference sequence). V lost 4 bases and J 3 bases, leaving 18 bases between the germline ends.

J is TRBJ1-6 and V is TRBV5-6, with D hard to call. The ends were cut back, 1 base at V and 6 bases at J, with 14 bases in the middle. CDR3 length: 16 residues. Germline CDR1 SGHDT, CDR2 YYEEEE. The DNA for the CDR3 is TGTGCCAGCAGCTTGTTGGAGGGAATTTTTAATTCACCCCTCCACTTT. Protein: CASSLLEGIFNSPLHF.

V is TRBV9 and J is TRBJ2-7; tentatively, D is TRBD2 (6 bases). This CDR3 comprises 14 residues. Between the trimmed V and J ends, which lost 0 bases and 1 base, there was a span of 8 bases. The germline gives CDR1 SGDLS, CDR2 YYNGEE. The CDR3 DNA is TGTGCCAGCAGCGTAGACGGGGGTTCCTACGAGCAGTACTTC. Encoded protein: CASSVDGGSYEQYF.

Only one count was recorded for this clone. This chain joins TRBV5-6 and TRBJ1-5; D gene ambiguous. This CDR3 spans 16 amino acids. Germline CDR1 is SGHDT and CDR2 is YYEEEE. Trimming stripped 4 bases from V and 0 bases from J, with 14 bases between. CDR3 sequence (DNA): TGTGCCAGCAGCCCTAGTGGGAGTTATAGCAATCAGCCCCAGCATTTT. Translation: CASSPSGSYSNQPQHF.

V and J are TRBV7-9 and TRBJ1-1; no reliable D call. Germline values: CDR1 SEHNR, CDR2 FQNEAQ (reference sequence). V gave up 8 bases and J gave up 2 bases, with 9 bases separating them. The CDR3 sequence is 12 residues long. CDR3 coding DNA: TGTGCCAGCCAAAGCGGTAACACTGAAGCTTTCTTT. It specifies CASQSGNTEAFF.

V is TRBV28 and J is TRBJ1-2; D is uncertain. Trimming took off 4 bases at V and 0 bases at J, with 15 bases between the two ends. Germline CDR1 and CDR2: MDHEN and SYDVKM. The CDR3 runs to 16 residues. The CDR3 DNA reads TGTGCCAGCAGTTCCGTGAGGCTATTATCTAACTATGGCTACACCTTC. It yields the protein CASSSVRLLSNYGYTF.

This chain uses TRBV4-2 with TRBJ2-1, with 15 bases that match TRBD2. CDR1 LGHNA and CDR2 YNFKEQ come from the germline V gene. J was trimmed by 9 bases and V by 1 base; bases with no gene match: 10. This CDR3 spans 18 amino acids. The CDR3 loop reads CASSQVDPGLAGGGEQFF. The CDR3 region has the DNA TGTGCCAGCAGCCAAGTTGATCCGGGACTAGCGGGGGGAGGTGAGCAGTTCTTC.

In regard to this clone: One end of the junction fails to match germline, which may point to a read error. The chain employs TRBV9 and TRBJ2-7, with 11 bases matching TRBD1. Per germline, CDR1 SGDLS and CDR2 YYNGEE. This CDR3 comprises 16 residues. The CDR3 sequence: CASSADYGTGGPRIQF. DNA for the CDR3: TGTGCCAGCAGCGCGGACTACGGGACAGGGGGGCCCCGAATACAGTTC.

The rearrangement joins TRBV6-2 or TRBV6-3 to TRBJ2-1; D not resolved. Germline assignment: CDR1 MNHEY and CDR2 SVGEGT. The CDR3 runs to 12 residues. V was trimmed by 6 bases and J by 8 bases, leaving 11 bases between them. Here the CDR3 reads CASSLLAYEQFF. The CDR3 DNA sequence: TGTGCCAGCAGCTTATTAGCCTATGAGCAGTTCTTC.

This clone occurred once. This chain connects TRBV19 to TRBJ1-5; D is unresolved. The germline V gene encodes CDR1 LNHDA and CDR2 SQIVND (reference sequence). V lost 4 bases and J 2 bases, leaving 15 bases between the germline ends. The CDR3 has 16 residues. The CDR3 coding sequence is TGTGCCAGTAGTAGAAACCCGGACGGGGGCAATCAGCCCCAGCATTTT. Its protein is CASSRNPDGGNQPQHF.

This clone has a handful of counts. The chain is built from TRBV2 and TRBJ2-4; tentatively, D is TRBD1 (5 bases). V gave up 4 bases and J gave up 1 base, with 17 bases separating them. Germline lookup yields CDR1 SNHLY and CDR2 FYNNEI. The CDR3 loop spans 17 amino acids. CDR3 loop: CASSGIQGDGAKNIQYF. Written as DNA, the CDR3 is TGTGCCAGCAGTGGGATCCAGGGTGACGGCGCCAAAAACATTCAGTACTTC.

The chain is built from TRBV19 and TRBJ2-1; 12 nucleotides align to TRBD2. Germline CDR1 and CDR2: LNHDA and SQIVND (reference sequence). The CDR3 length is 17 residues. With V trimmed by 6 bases and J by 5 bases, 11 bases remained unmatched. As DNA, the CDR3 is TGTGCCAGTAGCACATTAGTAGGACTAGCGGGGAACAATGAGCAGTTCTTC. Its translation: CASSTLVGLAGNNEQFF.

The chain joins TRBV27 to TRBJ1-1, with 8 nucleotides matching TRBD1. From germline, CDR1 is MNHEY and CDR2 SMNVEV (reference sequence). Trimming took 6 bases from V and 3 from J; bases not matched to a gene: 9. The CDR3 covers 15 residues. The CDR3 sequence: CASRYRGASDTEAFF. The CDR3 DNA reads TGTGCCAGCAGGTACAGGGGGGCCTCGGACACTGAAGCTTTCTTT.

The CDR3 nucleotides are TGCAGCGTTGAAGGGGGGACAGGAGGGCGCGAGCAGTACTTC. The encoded protein is CSVEGGTGGREQYF. The chain carries TRBV29-1 and TRBJ2-7; 8 positions match TRBD1. The CDR3 is made up of 14 amino acids. The V segment lost 1 base and the J segment 6 bases; nucleotides outside the gene matches: 8. Germline V CDR1 and CDR2: SQVTM, ANQGSEA.

The gene calls are TRBV4-3 and TRBJ2-5, with D possibly TRBD2 on 6 matching bases. CDR3 length: 15 residues. CDR1 is LGHNA and CDR2 is YSLEER in the germline V gene. V shed 1 base and J shed 4 bases, with 13 bases lying between them. In nucleotides, the CDR3 is TGCGCCAGCAGCCAAGCCCCCGCCGGGGGAGAGACCCAGTACTTC. This codes for CASSQAPAGGETQYF.

V and J are TRBV5-1 and TRBJ1-1, with D possibly TRBD1 on 5 matching bases. The CDR3 is 15 residues long. The germline gives CDR1 SGHRS, CDR2 YFSETQ. The V end was cut by 0 bases, the J end by 7 bases, with 16 bases between. The CDR3 nucleotides read TGCGCCAGCAGCTTGGAGTTCTCAGGGCCCGATGAAGCTTTCTTT. Translated: CASSLEFSGPDEAFF.